The rows below give T cell receptor beta chains drawn from one sample of a study of T-cell memory formation after mild COVID-19. One entry per CDR3 protein results from TCRdb running MiXCR on the 5' RACE reads. Among around 300,000 distinct CDR3 sequences listed, around 13% were seen once. The source material was PBMCs or a T cell subset sorted from them (not recorded which). The receptors shown here come from a man between 18 and 29 years old who had mild COVID-19 (a few samples of this study predate the infection). Cell type and time point are not known. Both conserved end residues are part of each CDR3. A D gene is named only where the DNA matches it firmly. Some rows mark clone size as missing; the rest say once, few, many or name a class of expanded clone.

17	TRBJ2-1	TRBD1	TRBV14	few	CASSLISRQGVGNEQFF	TGTGCCAGCAGCCTAATATCCCGACAGGGTGTAGGCAATGAGCAGTTCTTC
16	TRBJ2-1	-	TRBV5-1	-	CASSLAELGSYNEQFF	TGCGCCAGCAGCTTGGCCGAATTGGGCTCCTACAATGAGCAGTTCTTC
14	TRBJ1-2	-	TRBV6-5	few	CASNKGYWDYGYTF	TGTGCCAGCAATAAGGGCTATTGGGACTATGGCTACACCTTC
15	TRBJ2-3	TRBD2	TRBV20-1	-	CSAAGLAGRTDTQYF	TGCAGTGCGGCAGGACTAGCGGGGCGCACAGATACGCAGTATTTT
13	TRBJ2-5	-	TRBV15	many	CATSREPKETQYF	TGTGCCACCAGCAGAGAACCAAAAGAGACCCAGTACTTC
18	TRBJ2-3	TRBD2	TRBV5-1	few	CASRAGTSGGPSTDTQYF	TGCGCCAGCAGAGCCGGGACTAGCGGGGGGCCTAGCACAGATACGCAGTATTTT
15	TRBJ1-6	-	TRBV6-5	-	CASSYGEGSGSPLHF	TGTGCCAGCAGTTACGGAGAAGGATCGGGTTCACCCCTCCACTTT
14	TRBJ2-5	-	TRBV7-8	once	CASSPVGSRETQYF	TGTGCCAGCAGCCCGGTTGGTAGTCGGGAGACCCAGTACTTC
16	TRBJ1-4	TRBD1	TRBV4-2	many	CASSQDRDRGSEKLFF	TGTGCCAGCAGCCAAGATCGGGACAGGGGGAGTGAAAAACTGTTTTTT
16	TRBJ2-1	TRBD2	TRBV7-3	-	CASSARGRGGPNEQFF	TGTGCCAGCAGCGCCCGGGGGCGGGGGGGCCCCAATGAGCAGTTCTTC
16	TRBJ2-5	-	TRBV3-1	-	CASSQDPGGLQETQYF	TGTGCCAGCAGCCAAGATCCAGGGGGGCTCCAAGAGACCCAGTACTTC
15	TRBJ2-5	-	TRBV12-3/TRBV12-4	many	CASSLRSGYQETQYF	TGTGCCAGCAGTTTAAGGTCAGGGTACCAAGAGACCCAGTACTTC
14	TRBJ2-7	-	TRBV7-2	few	CASSLLYSAYEQYF	TGTGCCAGCAGCCTATTATATTCCGCCTACGAGCAGTACTTC
12	TRBJ2-2	-	TRBV5-1	few	CASSLMGGELFF	TGCGCCAGCAGCTTGATGGGAGGGGAGCTGTTTTTT
16	TRBJ1-6	TRBD1	TRBV5-1	-	CASSVGQGLRHSPLHF	TGCGCCAGCAGCGTGGGACAGGGGTTAAGGCATTCACCCCTCCACTTT
15	TRBJ2-3	-	TRBV7-6	-	CASSLDPRQTDTQYF	TGTGCCAGCAGCTTAGATCCCCGACAGACAGATACGCAGTATTTT
14	TRBJ2-5	TRBD1	TRBV6-5	-	CASRTTGGLETQYF	TGTGCCAGCAGAACCACAGGGGGTTTAGAGACCCAGTACTTC
15	TRBJ1-5	TRBD1	TRBV6-5	few	CASSWGRGVNQPQHF	TGTGCCAGCAGTTGGGGCAGGGGGGTGAATCAGCCCCAGCATTTT
15	TRBJ2-7	-	TRBV9	-	CASSVATGWTYEQYF	TGTGCCAGCAGCGTAGCTACGGGGTGGACCTACGAGCAGTACTTC
14	TRBJ2-5	-	TRBV7-2	many	CASSFSRELETQYF	TGTGCCAGCAGCTTTTCCAGGGAACTAGAGACCCAGTACTTC
14	TRBJ1-2	-	TRBV7-9	-	CASSLSGPSYGYTF	TGTGCCAGCAGCTTATCAGGACCCTCTTATGGCTACACCTTC
15	TRBJ2-1	TRBD2	TRBV5-1	few	CASQYFGGAEDEQFF	TGCGCCAGCCAATATTTCGGGGGGGCCGAGGATGAGCAGTTCTTC
14	TRBJ2-1	-	TRBV27	many	CASSEDSSYNEQFF	TGTGCCAGCAGTGAGGACAGCTCCTACAATGAGCAGTTCTTC
15	TRBJ2-1	TRBD2	TRBV12-3/TRBV12-4	-	CASSTIAGGPYEQFF	TGTGCCAGCAGTACAATAGCGGGGGGGCCTTATGAGCAGTTCTTC
15	TRBJ2-5	TRBD2	TRBV12-3/TRBV12-4	many	CASSYGTSGEETQYF	TGTGCCAGCAGCTACGGGACTAGCGGAGAAGAGACCCAGTACTTC
15	TRBJ1-5	-	TRBV7-2	few	CASSLWAWSNQPQHF	TGTGCCAGCAGCTTATGGGCGTGGAGCAATCAGCCCCAGCATTTT
12	TRBJ2-7	-	TRBV7-2	-	CASSLLFYEQYF	TGTGCCAGCAGCTTATTGTTCTACGAGCAGTACTTC
17	TRBJ2-1	-	TRBV12-3/TRBV12-4	few	CASTTTRTRSSYNEQFF	TGTGCCAGCACTACCACTCGAACTCGTAGCTCCTACAATGAGCAGTTCTTC
16	TRBJ2-5	-	TRBV7-2	few	CASSLVGSGFQETQYF	TGTGCCAGCAGCTTAGTGGGCTCAGGTTTCCAAGAGACCCAGTACTTC
14	TRBJ2-3	-	TRBV5-1	-	CASSFGYDTDTQYF	TGCGCCAGCAGCTTCGGATACGACACAGATACGCAGTATTTT
13	TRBJ2-3	-	TRBV12-3/TRBV12-4	-	CASRTASTDTQYF	TGTGCTAGCCGAACAGCTAGCACAGATACGCAGTATTTT
16	TRBJ2-1	TRBD2	TRBV10-3	-	CAISESLGGSYNEQFF	TGTGCCATCAGTGAGTCGTTGGGGGGGTCCTACAATGAGCAGTTCTTC
14	TRBJ1-5	-	TRBV29-1	-	CSVAVGDSNQPQHF	TGCAGCGTAGCCGTAGGGGATAGCAATCAGCCCCAGCATTTT
14	TRBJ1-2	TRBD1	TRBV12-5	few	CAFAPGQGTYGYTF	TGTGCCTTTGCCCCGGGACAGGGCACCTATGGCTACACCTTC
17	TRBJ2-1	TRBD2	TRBV20-1	-	CSASPTPRGISYNEQFF	TGCAGTGCTAGTCCGACCCCGCGGGGGATCTCCTACAATGAGCAGTTCTTC
18	TRBJ1-1	TRBD1	TRBV4-1	-	CASSQVGTGVGMNTEAFF	TGCGCCAGCAGCCAAGTCGGGACAGGGGTAGGGATGAACACTGAAGCTTTCTTT
12	TRBJ1-2	-	TRBV20-1	few	CSASVREGGYTF	TGCAGTGCTAGTGTCAGGGAGGGTGGCTACACCTTC
12	TRBJ2-7	-	TRBV2	few	CASRTAKYEQYF	TGTGCCAGCAGGACAGCCAAATACGAGCAGTACTTC
15	TRBJ2-1	TRBD1	TRBV5-1	few	CASSLSGGAFNEQFF	TGCGCCAGCAGCTTGTCAGGGGGCGCTTTCAATGAGCAGTTCTTC
16	TRBJ2-5	TRBD2	TRBV6-2/TRBV6-3	-	CASGSSGGFVEETQYF	TGTGCCAGCGGATCTAGCGGGGGGTTCGTCGAAGAGACCCAGTACTTC
14	TRBJ2-2	-	TRBV7-9	few	CASSFTLGTGELFF	TGTGCCAGCAGCTTTACCCTAGGCACCGGGGAGCTGTTTTTT
15	TRBJ2-1	-	TRBV4-2	few	CASSQDGTQYNEQFF	TGTGCCAGCAGCCAAGATGGGACTCAATACAATGAGCAGTTCTTC
10	TRBJ2-5	TRBD2	TRBV20-1	few	CRAGEETQYF	TGCAGAGCGGGGGAAGAGACCCAGTACTTC
16	TRBJ2-3	TRBD1	TRBV27	-	CASNRMPGQGEDTQYF	TGTGCCAGCAACCGAATGCCGGGACAGGGTGAAGATACGCAGTATTTT
16	TRBJ2-2	-	TRBV7-9	many	CASSPPRGGPGGELFF	TGTGCCAGCAGCCCCCCTAGGGGGGGGCCGGGCGGGGAGCTGTTTTTT
13	TRBJ2-3	-	TRBV9	many	CASSVVSTDTQYF	TGTGCCAGCAGCGTAGTGAGCACAGATACGCAGTATTTT
15	TRBJ2-7	-	TRBV7-8	few	CASSLGIGRTREQYF	TGTGCCAGCAGCTTAGGAATAGGGAGGACGAGGGAGCAGTACTTC
14	TRBJ2-3	-	TRBV12-3/TRBV12-4	-	CASSWGRVADTQYF	TGTGCCAGCAGTTGGGGCAGGGTAGCGGATACGCAGTATTTT
13	TRBJ2-3	-	TRBV5-1	-	CASRPGTEYTQYF	TGCGCCAGCAGACCCGGGACCGAGTATACGCAGTATTTT
12	TRBJ2-1	-	TRBV18	-	CASSPVGDEQFF	TGTGCCAGCTCACCGGTGGGGGATGAGCAGTTCTTC
14	TRBJ2-2	-	TRBV11-2	few	CASSRNANTGELFF	TGTGCCAGCAGCCGTAACGCGAACACCGGGGAGCTGTTTTTT
16	TRBJ2-3	TRBD2	TRBV4-1	few	CASSHTRAGGTDTQYF	TGCGCCAGCAGCCATACCCGAGCGGGGGGCACAGATACGCAGTATTTT
13	TRBJ1-2	-	TRBV20-1	few	CSARATGGRGYTF	TGCAGTGCTAGGGCTACGGGGGGCCGTGGCTACACCTTC